Listed here are 3 T cell receptor beta chains from one sample, sequenced in a study of cytomegalovirus exposure and HLA in healthy donors. The PCR employed 60 Vbeta primers together with 13 Jbeta primers. TCRdb keeps only in-frame clones here, not all; method: immunoSEQ multiplex PCR. The table lists 120,000 or so clones, roughly 80% of them singletons. Sequencing input: PBMCs. The source is a female donor in good health and CMV-seropositive.

The V and J genes are TRBV5-1 and TRBJ1-1; 11 positions agree with TRBD1. Germline CDR1 reads SGHRS; CDR2 reads YFSETQ. The CDR3 consists of 14 residues. V trimming: 5 bases; J trimming: 1 base; junction bases outside the gene matches: 1. In DNA, the CDR3 is TGCGCCAGCAGGGGACAGGGGGGGAACACTGAAGCTTTCTTT. Its translation is CASRGQGGNTEAFF.

This clone was counted once. The chain has TRBV11-2 and TRBJ2-5; 11 positions agree with TRBD2. After removal of 3 bases from V and 3 bases from J, the junction contained 3 bases not matched to a gene. This CDR3 has 15 residues. CDR1 is SGHAT and CDR2 is FQNNGV in the germline V gene. DNA of the CDR3: TGTGCCAGCAGCTTGGGACTAGCGGTAGAAGAGACCCAGTACTTC. It specifies CASSLGLAVEETQYF.

This clone was picked up one time. The chain couples TRBV2 to TRBJ1-1; D might be TRBD1 (5 bases). This CDR3 comprises 13 residues. The germline CDR1 and CDR2 sequences are SNHLY and FYNNEI. Trimming took 4 bases from V and 2 from J, leaving 8 bases between them. The CDR3 bases are TGTGCCAGCAGTGGAAGGGGAAACACTGAAGCTTTCTTT. It is translated as CASSGRGNTEAFF. The complete variable domain, with remaining parts taken from reference TRBV2 and TRBJ1-1, reads EPEVTQTPSHQVTQMGQEVILRCVPISNHLYFYWYRQILGQKVEFLVSFYNNEISEKSEIFDDQFSVERPDGSNFTLKIRSTKLEDSAMYFCASSGRGNTEAFFGQGTRLTVV.